Listed here are 10 T cell receptor beta chains from one sample, sequenced in a study of CD8 T cells in ankylosing spondylitis. Each CDR3 protein gets one entry after TCRdb re-called the 5' RACE reads with MiXCR. The table has more than 150,000 distinct CDR3 sequences, about 13% seen once. The sample taken for sequencing was blood, either unsorted or a sorted T cell fraction (not recorded which). The receptors here all came from a male donor with ankylosing spondylitis or in good health (not recorded which).

The chain combines TRBV19 with TRBJ1-2; D uncertain. CDR3 size: 13 residues. Per the germline V gene, CDR1 is LNHDA and CDR2 is SQIVND (reference sequence). The V end lost 5 bases, the J end lost 8 bases, and 15 bases lay between the germline ends. The CDR3 DNA is TGTGCCAGTAGTTCCCCCCCTTTGACCGGCTACACCTTC. This codes for CASSSPPLTGYTF. Full variable domain (remainder filled in from reference TRBV19 and TRBJ1-2): DGGITQSPKYLFRKEGQNVTLSCEQNLNHDAMYWYRQDPGQGLRLIYYSQIVNDFQKGDIAEGYSVSREKKESFPLTVTSAQKNPTAFYLCASSSPPLTGYTFGSGTRLTVV.

This clonotype was picked up many times. J is TRBJ1-1 and V is TRBV3-1, with D possibly TRBD1 on 6 matching bases. This CDR3 is built from 13 residues. V was trimmed by 2 bases and J by 5 bases, leaving 9 bases between them. Germline V gene data show CDR1 as LGHDT and CDR2 as YNNKEL (reference sequence). CDR3 residues: CASSQPTGTEAFF. The DNA of the CDR3 is TGTGCCAGCAGCCAACCGACAGGAACTGAAGCTTTCTTT.

The rearrangement uses TRBV11-2 and TRBJ2-7; D gene unclear. The germline V and J ends were trimmed by 3 bases and 3 bases, with 9 bases remaining between them. CDR1 and CDR2 from the germline V gene are SGHAT and FQNNGV. CDR3 length: 13 residues. The CDR3 reads CASSLDFDYEQYF. The CDR3 region has the DNA TGTGCCAGCAGCTTGGATTTTGACTACGAGCAGTACTTC.

V is TRBV5-7 and J is TRBJ2-2, with 9 positions matching TRBD2. TRBV5-7 is given ORF status, its function remaining uncertain. V lost 9 bases to trimming and J lost 4 bases; unmatched junction nucleotides: 16. The CDR3 spans 17 residues. The CDR3 is CAMSYGPAGGPTGELFF. CDR3 DNA sequence: TGTGCCATGAGCTACGGGCCGGCGGGGGGGCCCACCGGGGAGCTGTTTTTT.

This clonotype was detected ten times or more. The rearrangement joins TRBV27 to TRBJ2-1; the match to TRBD1 covers 7 bases. The J segment lost 5 bases and the V segment lost 6 bases, leaving 10 bases of the junction unmatched. This CDR3 region has 15 residues. Germline CDR1 and CDR2: MNHEY and SMNVEV (reference sequence). CDR3 sequence: CASRDDRVNHNEQFF. CDR3 bases: TGTGCCAGCAGGGATGACAGGGTGAATCACAATGAGCAGTTCTTC.

This clonotype was found a few times. This chain uses TRBV7-9 with TRBJ2-7; TRBD1 or TRBD2 may be the D gene (5 bases each). Germline V gives CDR1 SEHNR, CDR2 FQNEAQ (reference sequence). The CDR3 totals 14 residues. Trimming removed 1 base from V and 5 bases from J, with 12 bases in between. The CDR3 DNA sequence: TGTGCCAGCAGCTTAGGAGGGATCAGGGACGAGCAGTACTTC. It specifies CASSLGGIRDEQYF.

This clonotype is medium-sized within its sample. The chain carries TRBV16 and TRBJ2-1; the match to TRBD2 covers 7 bases. The V and J ends lost 0 bases and 6 bases, in that order; junction bases with no gene match: 2. Germline V gene sequence: CDR1 KGHSY, CDR2 FQNENV. The CDR3 runs to 14 residues. CDR3 residues: CASSQSSSGNEQFF. CDR3 in DNA: TGTGCCAGCAGCCAATCGTCTAGCGGCAATGAGCAGTTCTTC.

The chain carries TRBV27 and TRBJ2-7, with 10 bases matching TRBD2. CDR3 length: 15 amino acids. The V and J ends lost 6 bases and 3 bases, in that order; junction bases with no gene match: 8. Germline V lookup: CDR1 MNHEY, CDR2 SMNVEV (reference sequence). This CDR3 is CASSLGTSVFYEQYF. In nucleotides, the CDR3 is TGTGCCAGCAGCTTAGGGACTAGCGTTTTCTACGAGCAGTACTTC.

This chain connects TRBV2 to TRBJ1-5, with D uncertain. The CDR3 covers 14 residues. Germline loops: CDR1 SNHLY, CDR2 FYNNEI. The V gene lost 8 bases and the J gene lost 11 bases, with 22 bases spanning the gap. The CDR3 is CASRAGGGVSAQHF. Written as DNA, the CDR3 is TGTGCCAGCCGGGCGGGCGGCGGGGTCTCAGCCCAGCATTTT.

This clonotype was detected a few times. The rearrangement uses TRBV20-1 and TRBJ2-7; 8 positions agree with TRBD2. The CDR3 extends over 14 amino acids. The germline gives CDR1 DFQATT, CDR2 SNEGSKA (reference sequence). The J segment lost 4 bases and the V segment lost 5 bases, leaving 10 bases of the junction unmatched. The chain's CDR3 is CSAHQGGRLYEQYF. The CDR3 DNA follows: TGCAGTGCTCACCAAGGCGGGAGGCTTTACGAGCAGTACTTC.